This T cell receptor (beta chain) was sequenced during a study of blood T cell repertoires in COVID-19. Study-level background: The origin of the acute and convalescent COVID-19 samples was the United States, Italy and Spain. Sample material is recorded as cDNA or gDNA derived from T cells, B-cell-depleted T cells, or PBMCs.

Looked up from germline, CDR1 is SGHVS and CDR2 is FQNEAQ. The CDR3 runs to 15 residues. V shed 4 bases and J shed 6 bases, with 16 bases lying between them. Original data processing: Amplification of reference gene primers provided the estimated nucleated cell counts. Produced via immunoSEQ multiplex PCR; TCRdb's table is partial and in-frame only. V, J and clone size were drawn from that table, and D and trimming were deduced from the DNA. The profile shows hundreds of thousands of clones, around 90% of them singletons. The receptor comes from a young woman who had recovered from COVID-19. V and J are TRBV7-8 and TRBJ1-5, with D perhaps matching TRBD1 (5 bases). Material: peripheral blood. The CDR3 sequence is CASSSWGVNIQPQHF. In DNA, the CDR3 is TGTGCCAGCAGCTCCTGGGGGGTGAACATTCAGCCCCAGCATTTT.